The entry below describes one TCR beta chain. Original analysis: Reference gene primer amplification gave nucleated cell count estimates. Repertoires were generated with immunoSEQ multiplex PCR, while TCRdb's copy carries only in-frame clones and drops some. The V and J calls and clone size come from that table; D and trimming were worked out from the DNA. The table lists about 94,000 clones, more than 80% of them singletons, with 19% in the top ten. This sample stems from a study of blood T cell repertoires in COVID-19. About the study: From the United States, Italy and Spain came samples of acute and convalescent COVID-19. Sources were T cells, B-cell-depleted T cells, or PBMCs; the material itself was cDNA or gDNA.

CDR1 SGHDN and CDR2 FVKESK come from the germline V gene. Deletions cut 4 bases from V and 0 bases from J, with 13 bases between. The length of the CDR3 is 15 residues. The specimen sequenced was peripheral blood. The rearrangement joins TRBV14 to TRBJ2-7, with D unclear. This TCR derives from a woman aged 80 or older with acute or convalescent COVID-19. CDR3 amino acids: CASSPEAGHSYEQYF. The CDR3 bases are TGTGCCAGCAGCCCCGAAGCAGGTCACTCCTACGAGCAGTACTTC. Supplemented by reference TRBV14 and TRBJ2-7, the full variable domain reads EAGVTQFPSHSVIEKGQTVTLRCDPISGHDNLYWYRRVMGKEIKFLLHFVKESKQDESGMPNNRFLAERTGGTYSTLKVQPAELEDSGVYFCASSPEAGHSYEQYFGPGTRLTVT.